One and the same sample provided the 8 T cell receptor beta chains below, sequenced in a study of T cell responses to AZD1222 COVID-19 vaccine. The assay was immunoSEQ multiplex PCR, and TCRdb's table has in-frame clones only and misses some. The sample lists about 86,000 clones, about 88% occurring once. The specimen was peripheral blood, collected on day 0 of AZD1222 vaccination. The receptors shown here come from an adult in good health.

This chain joins TRBV6-1 and TRBJ2-5, with 10 positions matching TRBD1. The length of the CDR3 is 14 residues. Germline CDR1 reads MNHNS; CDR2 reads SASEGT. Germline trimming cut 3 bases from V and 4 bases from J; bases unmatched to any gene: 2. CDR3: CASSDGTGVETQYF. The CDR3 coding sequence is TGTGCCAGCAGTGACGGGACAGGGGTAGAGACCCAGTACTTC.

The rearrangement joins TRBV7-2 to TRBJ2-1; a weak D match, TRBD2 (6 bases). V shed 5 bases and J shed 7 bases, with 12 bases lying between them. Germline CDR1 SGHTA, CDR2 FQGNSA. The CDR3 is made up of 13 amino acids. Here the CDR3 DNA reads TGTGCCAGCAGCAACCGTGGGGGGAATGAGCAGTTCTTC. Translated, it gives CASSNRGGNEQFF.

The CDR3: CSVGGTSRAEQYF. The CDR3 DNA reads TGCAGCGTCGGCGGGACTAGTCGGGCCGAGCAGTACTTC. The chain joins TRBV29-1 to TRBJ2-7; 8 positions agree with TRBD2. Germline assignment: CDR1 SQVTM and CDR2 ANQGSEA. The length of the CDR3 is 13 residues. V lost 6 bases, J lost 6 bases, and 10 bases stayed unmatched.

CDR3 sequence reads: CASSEWAEYNEQFF. The CDR3 DNA reads as TGTGCCAGCAGTGAATGGGCGGAGTACAATGAGCAGTTCTTC. The J gene is TRBJ2-1, the V gene TRBV6-1, with D unclear. Germline CDR1 and CDR2: MNHNS and SASEGT. The CDR3 contains 14 residues. V was trimmed by 2 bases and J by 4 bases, leaving 9 bases between them.

V is TRBV28 and J is TRBJ2-6, with D perhaps assigned TRBD1 or TRBD2 (5 bases each). Trimming removed 2 bases at V and 5 bases at J, with 19 bases between. Looked up from germline, CDR1 is MDHEN and CDR2 is SYDVKM. The CDR3 has 18 amino acids. CDR3 sequence (DNA): TGTGCCAGCAGTTTAGCCCCCGGGACCTCCGGGAGGGCCAACGTCCTGACTTTC. Translating gives CASSLAPGTSGRANVLTF.

The chain links TRBV27 to TRBJ2-1; 7 bases are shared with TRBD2. This CDR3 spans 14 amino acids. The junction had 4 bases not matched to a gene; V was cut back by 5 bases and J by 3 bases. Looked up from germline, CDR1 is MNHEY and CDR2 is SMNVEV (reference sequence). The CDR3 here is CASSPWTSYNEQFF. CDR3 nucleotides: TGTGCCAGCAGTCCGTGGACTAGCTACAATGAGCAGTTCTTC.

The CDR3 nucleotides read TGTGCCAGCAACCCCTTTAGCGGGGGATTCACAGATACGCAGTATTTT. Protein: CASNPFSGGFTDTQYF. V and J are TRBV9 and TRBJ2-3; the match to TRBD2 covers 9 bases. The CDR3 covers 16 residues. The germline V gene encodes CDR1 SGDLS and CDR2 YYNGEE. Trimming took 6 bases from V and 2 from J; bases not matched to a gene: 10.

The chain is built from TRBV9 and TRBJ2-1; 11 nucleotides match TRBD2. The CDR3 length is 15 residues. The V gene's germline CDR1 is SGDLS and CDR2 YYNGEE. The V segment lost 5 bases and the J segment 5 bases; nucleotides outside the gene matches: 6. CDR3 sequence: CASSYVSGRDNEQFF. The CDR3 bases are TGTGCCAGCAGTTACGTTAGCGGGAGGGACAATGAGCAGTTCTTC.